This T cell receptor beta chain was obtained from a study of identical twins. Each CDR3 protein gets one entry after TCRdb re-called the 5' RACE reads with MiXCR. This sample has more than 1.5 million distinct CDR3 sequences, with 25% to 35% found just once. CDR1 and CDR2 from the germline V gene are DFQATT and SNEGSKA (reference sequence). CDR3 length: 12 amino acids. V was trimmed by 2 bases and J by 0 bases, leaving 4 bases between them. Overall study findings and caveats: The degree of excess twin sharing was weaker in beta out-of-frame sequences. Models came in too low on out-of-frame TCR alpha sharing in monozygotic twins.

As concerns this clonotype: The antigen remains undetermined.

The chain has TRBV20-1 and TRBJ2-5, with D unclear. This clonotype was sampled from a newborn girl in good health. Input material: cord blood. The CDR3 loop is CSARKNQETQYF. Here the CDR3 DNA reads TGCAGTGCTAGAAAGAACCAAGAGACCCAGTACTTC.